The clone carrying this T cell receptor beta chain was recorded once. Its antigen is not known. This sample was taken from a study of cytomegalovirus exposure and HLA in healthy donors. Study observations and caveats: In vitro testing confirmed three CMV-associated chains as specific for CMV antigens. Presence/absence analyses treated sequencing depth as roughly uniform across donors. Later on, analysis showed that most CMV-associated TCR beta chains appeared to be HLA-restricted.

With 60 Vbeta and 13 Jbeta primers, the PCR was carried out. Generated by immunoSEQ multiplex PCR, the TCRdb table keeps only in-frame clones and is missing some. The sample yields some 140,000 clones, about two thirds seen once. Donors counted as nominally healthy when sampled, yet unrecorded immune exposures were likely. The V end was cut by 1 base, the J end by 2 bases, with 8 bases between. The CDR3 spans 14 residues. CDR1 and CDR2 from the germline V gene are SEHNR and FQNEAQ (reference sequence). Sequences were obtained from PBMCs. The rearrangement joins TRBV7-9 to TRBJ2-5; no reliable D call. The TCR sequence derives from a man in his fifties or sixties in good health and CMV-seropositive. CDR3 coding DNA: TGTGCCAGCAGCTTAGACAGCCGGCAAGAGACCCAGTACTTC. Amino acid sequence: CASSLDSRQETQYF.